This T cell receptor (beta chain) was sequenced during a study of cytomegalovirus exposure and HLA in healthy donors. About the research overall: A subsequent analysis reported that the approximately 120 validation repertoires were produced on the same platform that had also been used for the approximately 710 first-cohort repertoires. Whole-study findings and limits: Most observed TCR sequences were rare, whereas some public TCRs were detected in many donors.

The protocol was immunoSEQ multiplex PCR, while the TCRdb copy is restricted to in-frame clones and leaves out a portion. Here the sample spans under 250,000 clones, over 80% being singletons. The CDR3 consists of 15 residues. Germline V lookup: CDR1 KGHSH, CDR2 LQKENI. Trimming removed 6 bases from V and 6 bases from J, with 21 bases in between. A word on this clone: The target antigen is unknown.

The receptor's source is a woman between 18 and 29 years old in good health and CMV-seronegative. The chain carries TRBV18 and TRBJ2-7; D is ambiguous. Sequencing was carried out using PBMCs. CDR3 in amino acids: CASSPRANRQSEQYF. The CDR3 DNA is TGTGCCAGCTCCCCCCGGGCTAACCGTCAAAGCGAGCAGTACTTC.